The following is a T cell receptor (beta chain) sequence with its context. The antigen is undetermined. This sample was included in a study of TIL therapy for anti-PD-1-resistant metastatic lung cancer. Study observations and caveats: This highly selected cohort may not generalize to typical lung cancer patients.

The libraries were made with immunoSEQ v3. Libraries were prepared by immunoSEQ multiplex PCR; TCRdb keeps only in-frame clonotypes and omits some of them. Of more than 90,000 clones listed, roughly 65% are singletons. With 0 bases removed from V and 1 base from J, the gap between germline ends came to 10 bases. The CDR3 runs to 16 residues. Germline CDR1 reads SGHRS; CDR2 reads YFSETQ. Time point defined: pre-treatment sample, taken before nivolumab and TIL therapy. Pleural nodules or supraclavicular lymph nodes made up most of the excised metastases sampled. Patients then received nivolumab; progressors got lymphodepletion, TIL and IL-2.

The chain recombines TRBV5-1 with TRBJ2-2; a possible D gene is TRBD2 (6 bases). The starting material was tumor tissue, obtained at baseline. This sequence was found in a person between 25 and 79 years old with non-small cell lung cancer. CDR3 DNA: TGCGCCAGCAGCTTGGGGAGGGGCTTGAACACCGGGGAGCTGTTTTTT. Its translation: CASSLGRGLNTGELFF.